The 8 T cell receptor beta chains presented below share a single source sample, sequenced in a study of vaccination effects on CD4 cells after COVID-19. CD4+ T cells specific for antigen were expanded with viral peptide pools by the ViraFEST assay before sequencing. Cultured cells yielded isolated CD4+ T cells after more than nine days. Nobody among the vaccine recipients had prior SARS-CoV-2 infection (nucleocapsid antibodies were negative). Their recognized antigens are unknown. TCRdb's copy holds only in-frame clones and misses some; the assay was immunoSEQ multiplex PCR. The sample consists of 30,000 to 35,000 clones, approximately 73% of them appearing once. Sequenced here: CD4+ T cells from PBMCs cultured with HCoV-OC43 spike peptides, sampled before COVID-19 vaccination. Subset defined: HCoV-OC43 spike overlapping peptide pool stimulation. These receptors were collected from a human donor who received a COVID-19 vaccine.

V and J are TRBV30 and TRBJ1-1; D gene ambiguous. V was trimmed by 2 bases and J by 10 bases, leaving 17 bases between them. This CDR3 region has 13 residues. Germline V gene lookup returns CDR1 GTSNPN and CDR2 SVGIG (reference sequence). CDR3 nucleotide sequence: TGTGCCTGGAGTCTGTCGCTGACGGCTGGAGCTTTCTTT. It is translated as CAWSLSLTAGAFF.

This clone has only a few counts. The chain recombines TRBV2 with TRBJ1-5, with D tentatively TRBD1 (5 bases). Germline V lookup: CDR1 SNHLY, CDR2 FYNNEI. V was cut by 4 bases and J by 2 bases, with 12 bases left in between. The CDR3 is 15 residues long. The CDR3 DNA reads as TGTGCCAGCAGTGCCCCCCAGGGCGGCAATCAGCCCCAGCATTTT. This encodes CASSAPQGGNQPQHF.

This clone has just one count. CDR3 loop: CASSQGAGRAGAGELFF. In nucleotides, the CDR3 is TGTGCCAGCAGCCAAGGAGCCGGGAGGGCCGGGGCCGGGGAGCTGTTTTTT. The chain carries TRBV3-1 (or the pseudogene TRBV3-2) and TRBJ2-2; 8 nucleotides agree with TRBD2. CDR1 LGHDT and CDR2 YNNKEL come from the germline V gene (reference sequence). The CDR3 extends over 17 amino acids. J lost 6 bases, V lost 1 base, and 10 bases had no gene match.

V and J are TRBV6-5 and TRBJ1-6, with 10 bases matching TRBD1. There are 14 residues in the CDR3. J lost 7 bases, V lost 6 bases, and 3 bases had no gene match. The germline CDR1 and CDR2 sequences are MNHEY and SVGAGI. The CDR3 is CASSRTGGNSPLHF. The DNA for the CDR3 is TGTGCCAGCAGCCGGACAGGGGGGAATTCACCCCTCCACTTT.

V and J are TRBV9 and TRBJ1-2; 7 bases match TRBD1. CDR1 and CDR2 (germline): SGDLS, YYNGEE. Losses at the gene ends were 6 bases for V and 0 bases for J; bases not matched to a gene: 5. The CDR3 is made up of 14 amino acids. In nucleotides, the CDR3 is TGTGCCAGCAACCCGGGACAGACTAACTATGGCTACACCTTC. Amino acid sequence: CASNPGQTNYGYTF.

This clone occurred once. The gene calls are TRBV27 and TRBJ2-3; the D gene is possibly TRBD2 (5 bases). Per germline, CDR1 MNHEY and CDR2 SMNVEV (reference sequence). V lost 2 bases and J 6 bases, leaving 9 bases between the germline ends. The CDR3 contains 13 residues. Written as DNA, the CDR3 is TGTGCCAGCAGTTTAATGGGAGCCGATACGCAGTATTTT. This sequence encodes CASSLMGADTQYF.

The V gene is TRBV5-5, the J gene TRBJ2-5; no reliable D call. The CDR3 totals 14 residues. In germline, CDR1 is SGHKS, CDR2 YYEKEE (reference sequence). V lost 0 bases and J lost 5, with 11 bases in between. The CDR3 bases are TGTGCCAGCAGCTTGGGGGCGGTTCCGGAGACCCAGTACTTC. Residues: CASSLGAVPETQYF.

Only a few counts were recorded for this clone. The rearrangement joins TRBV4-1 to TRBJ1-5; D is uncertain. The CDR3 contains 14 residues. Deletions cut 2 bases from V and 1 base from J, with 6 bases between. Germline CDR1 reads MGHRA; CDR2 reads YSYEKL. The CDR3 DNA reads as TGCGCCAGCAGCCAATACAACAGCAATCAGCCCCAGCATTTT. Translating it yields CASSQYNSNQPQHF.